This TCR beta chain was observed in a study of T-cell reconstitution after alpha-beta-depleted transplantation in children. This clonotype was seen repeatedly, ten times or more. The antigen remains undetermined. One end of the junction fails to match germline, which may point to a read error. The CDR3 runs to 12 residues. From germline, CDR1 is MNHEY and CDR2 SVGAGI. Unique molecular identifiers were incorporated into the prepared TCRbeta library. TCRdb re-analysed the PCR reads in MiXCR, keeping a single row per CDR3 protein. The table includes over 150,000 distinct CDR3 sequences, around 10% detected once. Study-level findings and limits: A year post-transplant, T-cell counts and diversity derived mostly from newly produced T cells.

The sequence was collected from a boy between 2 and 10 years old with acute myeloid leukemia, due to receive a stem cell transplant. The sample was PBMCs, taken before TCRalphabeta/CD19-depleted stem cell transplant. The gene calls are TRBV6-5 and TRBJ2-7; D not certain. The CDR3: CASTSRSLRNYF. CDR3 DNA: TGTGCCAGCACCTCCCGGTCTCTGCGTAACTATTTC.